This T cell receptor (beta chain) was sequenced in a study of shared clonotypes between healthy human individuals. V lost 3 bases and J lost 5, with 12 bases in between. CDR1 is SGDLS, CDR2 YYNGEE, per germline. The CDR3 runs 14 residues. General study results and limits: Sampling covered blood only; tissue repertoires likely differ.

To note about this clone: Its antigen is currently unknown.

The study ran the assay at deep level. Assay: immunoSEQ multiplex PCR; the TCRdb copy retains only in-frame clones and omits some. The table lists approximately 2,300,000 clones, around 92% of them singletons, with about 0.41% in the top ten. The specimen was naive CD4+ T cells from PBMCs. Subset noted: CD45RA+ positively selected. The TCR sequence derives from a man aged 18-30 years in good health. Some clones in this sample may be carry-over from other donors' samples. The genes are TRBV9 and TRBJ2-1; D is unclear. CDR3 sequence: CASSGTWKDNEQFF. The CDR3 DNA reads TGTGCCAGCAGCGGCACATGGAAGGACAATGAGCAGTTCTTC.